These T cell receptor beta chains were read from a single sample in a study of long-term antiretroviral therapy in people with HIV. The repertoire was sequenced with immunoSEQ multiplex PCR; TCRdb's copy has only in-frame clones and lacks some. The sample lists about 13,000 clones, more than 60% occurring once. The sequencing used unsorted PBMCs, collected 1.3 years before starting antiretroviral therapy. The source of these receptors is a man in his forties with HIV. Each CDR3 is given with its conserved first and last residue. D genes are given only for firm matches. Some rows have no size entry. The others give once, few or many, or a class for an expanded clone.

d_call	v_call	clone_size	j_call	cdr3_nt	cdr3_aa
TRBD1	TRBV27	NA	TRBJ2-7	TGTGCCAGCAGACCGGGACAGGAGGCCGGCGAGCAGTACTTC	CASRPGQEAGEQYF
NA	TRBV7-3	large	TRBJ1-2	TGTGCCAGCAGCTCTTTAGGGGCCCATGGCTACACCTTC	CASSSLGAHGYTF
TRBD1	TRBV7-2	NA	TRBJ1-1	TGTGCCAGCAGCCCCGAATCGACAGGGGGCACTGAAGCTTTCTTT	CASSPESTGGTEAFF
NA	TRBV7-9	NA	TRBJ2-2	TGTGCCAGCAGCTTACTACAGTCAAACACCGGGGAGCTGTTTTTT	CASSLLQSNTGELFF
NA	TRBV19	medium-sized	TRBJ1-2	TGTGCCAGTAGTATAGTACCCACGGATTTCGACTATGGCTACACCTTC	CASSIVPTDFDYGYTF
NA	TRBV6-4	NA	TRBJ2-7	TGTGCCAGCACAAATCACCCCTACGAGCAGTACTTC	CASTNHPYEQYF
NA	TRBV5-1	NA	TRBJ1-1	TGCGCCAGCAGCTTGTATTGGGATAGGGAAGCTTTCTTT	CASSLYWDREAFF
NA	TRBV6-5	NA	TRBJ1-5	TGTGCCAGCAGCCCGACAGGTAGCCATCAGCCCCAGCATTTT	CASSPTGSHQPQHF
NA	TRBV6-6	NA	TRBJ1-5	TGTGCCAGCAGTTATTACTCCAATCAGCCCCAGCATTTT	CASSYYSNQPQHF
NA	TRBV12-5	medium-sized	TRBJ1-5	TGTGCTAGTGCCGAATCAGGGCGATCCCAGCCCCAGCATTTT	CASAESGRSQPQHF
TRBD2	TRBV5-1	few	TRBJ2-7	TGCGCCAGCAGCTTGGGGACAGCGGGGGAATCCTACGAGCAGTACTTC	CASSLGTAGESYEQYF
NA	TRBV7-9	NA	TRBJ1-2	TGTGCCAGCAGCTTTTCAATGGCTAACTATGGCTACACCTTC	CASSFSMANYGYTF
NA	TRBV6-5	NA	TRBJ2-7	TGTGCCAGCAGTTCCCCCCCAGGCGGCTCCTACGAGCAGTACTTC	CASSSPPGGSYEQYF
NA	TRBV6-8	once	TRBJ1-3	TGTGCCAGCAGTTTCGCAGATTATGGGGGAAACACCATATATTTT	CASSFADYGGNTIYF
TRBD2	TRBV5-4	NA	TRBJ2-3	TGTGCCAGCAGCTTGGGGGGCGGGGTAGCGGGCCCCACAGATACGCAGTATTTT	CASSLGGGVAGPTDTQYF
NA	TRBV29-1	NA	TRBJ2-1	TGCAGCGGAGAGGAGGGAAACAGCTACAATGAGCAGTTCTTC	CSGEEGNSYNEQFF
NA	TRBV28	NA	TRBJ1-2	TGTGCCAGCACTAAGGGGGTCCTTGGCTACACCTTC	CASTKGVLGYTF
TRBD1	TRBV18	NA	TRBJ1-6	TGTGCCAGCTCACCAGGGACAGGGGCCCCTTCCCTCCACTTT	CASSPGTGAPSLHF
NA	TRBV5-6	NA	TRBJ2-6	TGTGCCAGCAGCCCCGCCGGGGGCTCTGGGGCCAACGTCCTGACTTTC	CASSPAGGSGANVLTF
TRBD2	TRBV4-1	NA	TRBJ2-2	TGCGCCAGCAGCCCGCGAGGAGCGGGGGGATCGAACACCGGGGAGCTGTTTTTT	CASSPRGAGGSNTGELFF
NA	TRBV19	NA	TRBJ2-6	TGTGCCAGTAGTGCCCCGTTGACGGTAGTTACCTCTGGGGCCAACGTCCTGACTTTC	CASSAPLTVVTSGANVLTF
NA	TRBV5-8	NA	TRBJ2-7	TGTGCCAGCAGCTCCCCTGGGGGGACAAGCACCTACGAGCAGTACTTC	CASSSPGGTSTYEQYF
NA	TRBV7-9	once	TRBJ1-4	TGTGCCAGCAGCTTAGACCGTGAAAAACTGTTTTTT	CASSLDREKLFF
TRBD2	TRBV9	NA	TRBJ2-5	TGTGCCAGCAGCCCTTGGACTAGCGGGGGGTCGTACCAAGAGACCCAGTACTTC	CASSPWTSGGSYQETQYF
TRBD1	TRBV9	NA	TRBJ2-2	TGTGCCAGCAGCACCCAGGGGACAGGACGGGCCGGGGAGCTGTTTTTT	CASSTQGTGRAGELFF
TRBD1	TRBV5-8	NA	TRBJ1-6	TGTGCCAGCCTCACCCCCGGGACAGGGAATTCACCCCTCCACTTT	CASLTPGTGNSPLHF
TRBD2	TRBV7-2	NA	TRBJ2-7	TGTGCCAGCAGCTTAGGGGGACTAGGACCTAGCTCCTACGAGCAGTACTTC	CASSLGGLGPSSYEQYF
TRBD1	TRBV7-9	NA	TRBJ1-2	TGTGCCAGCAGCTTTACAGGGGATGGCTACACCTTC	CASSFTGDGYTF
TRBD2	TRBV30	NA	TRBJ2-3	TGTGCCTGGCGGGGGGGGGCACCCACAGATACGCAGTATTTT	CAWRGGAPTDTQYF
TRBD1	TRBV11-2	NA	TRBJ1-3	TGTGCCAGCAGCTTGAGACAGGGGGCGTCTGGAAACACCATATATTTT	CASSLRQGASGNTIYF
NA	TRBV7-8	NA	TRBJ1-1	TGTGCCAGCAGCTTGGCAGGGCCCACTGAAGCTTTCTTT	CASSLAGPTEAFF
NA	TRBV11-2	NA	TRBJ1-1	TGTGCCAGCAGCGTGGGAAGGGGGACTGAAGCTTTCTTT	CASSVGRGTEAFF
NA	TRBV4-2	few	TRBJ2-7	TGTGCCAGCAGCCAAGAGCACGGGGGCGGGTACGAGCAGTACTTC	CASSQEHGGGYEQYF
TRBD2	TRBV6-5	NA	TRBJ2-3	TGTGCCAGCAGAAGAGGACTAGCGGGGGCGGATACGCAGTATTTT	CASRRGLAGADTQYF
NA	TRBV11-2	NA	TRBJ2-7	TGTGCCAGCAGCTCTGGTGTCTCCTACGAGCAGTACTTC	CASSSGVSYEQYF
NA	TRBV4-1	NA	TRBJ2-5	TGCGCCAGCAGCCAAGATATAGGAAGGATGTGGGAGACCCAGTACTTC	CASSQDIGRMWETQYF
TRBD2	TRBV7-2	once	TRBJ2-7	TGTGCCAGCAGCTTAGTAGCGGGGGCCGAGTACGAGCAGTACTTC	CASSLVAGAEYEQYF
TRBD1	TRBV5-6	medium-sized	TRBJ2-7	TGTGCCAGCAGCTCCAGACAGGGGTCTTCCCCCTACGAGCAGTACTTC	CASSSRQGSSPYEQYF
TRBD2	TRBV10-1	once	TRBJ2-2	TGCGCCAGCAGGGGGGACACTAGCGGGGGCCCCACCGGGGAGCTGTTTTTT	CASRGDTSGGPTGELFF
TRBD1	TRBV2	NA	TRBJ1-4	TGTGCCAGCAGCCGGGACAGGGGCCTTAGTAATGAAAAACTGTTTTTT	CASSRDRGLSNEKLFF
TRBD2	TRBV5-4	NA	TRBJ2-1	TGTGCCAGCAGCTTAGAGGGCGGGGGGGCCAGAAATGAGCAGTTCTTC	CASSLEGGGARNEQFF
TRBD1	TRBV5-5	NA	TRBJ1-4	TGTGCCAGCAGCACAGGGACAGGGGGCGGAAGGGAAAAACTGTTTTTT	CASSTGTGGGREKLFF
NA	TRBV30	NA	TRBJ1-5	TGTGCCTGGAGTCCCCCCCGGTTTGATAGTGGCAATCAGCCCCAGCATTTT	CAWSPPRFDSGNQPQHF
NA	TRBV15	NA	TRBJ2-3	TGTGCCACCAGCTTCCGGGCCCTCGGTACGCAGTATTTT	CATSFRALGTQYF
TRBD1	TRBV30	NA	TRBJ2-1	TGTGCCTGGACAGGGGGTGCCTACAATGAGCAGTTCTTC	CAWTGGAYNEQFF
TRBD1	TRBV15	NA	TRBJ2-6	TGTGCCACCAGCAGTCTGACAGGGGGCGTGTCAGGGGCCAACGTCCTGACTTTC	CATSSLTGGVSGANVLTF
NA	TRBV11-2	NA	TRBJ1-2	TGTGCCAGCAGCTTGACAGACGCTAACTATGGCTACACCTTC	CASSLTDANYGYTF
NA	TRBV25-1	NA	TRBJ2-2	TGTGCCAGCAGTGAAAAGGGTACCGGGGAGCTGTTTTTT	CASSEKGTGELFF
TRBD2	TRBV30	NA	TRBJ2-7	TGTGCCTGGAGTGTACTTACTAGCGGGGTCTCCTACGAGCAGTACTTC	CAWSVLTSGVSYEQYF
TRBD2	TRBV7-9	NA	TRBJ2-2	TGTGCCAGCAGCTTGACGGGGGGAGAGGCCGGGGAGCTGTTTTTT	CASSLTGGEAGELFF
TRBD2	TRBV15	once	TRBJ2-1	TGTGCCACCAGCAGAGATAAGAAGAGCGGGGCCTGGGGAGAGCAGTTCTTC	CATSRDKKSGAWGEQFF
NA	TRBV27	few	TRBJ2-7	TGTGCCAGCGGTGTCTTTACCTACGAGCAGTACTTC	CASGVFTYEQYF
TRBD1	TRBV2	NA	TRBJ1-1	TGTGCCAGCAGGGGACAGGGGGGGAAGACTGAAGCTTTCTTT	CASRGQGGKTEAFF
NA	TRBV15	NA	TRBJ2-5	TGTGCCACCAGCAGAGACCGACAGGACCAAGAGACCCAGTACTTC	CATSRDRQDQETQYF
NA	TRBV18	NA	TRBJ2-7	TGTGCCAGCTCCCGTGGTCAAAAGACCGACCCCTACGAGCAGTACTTC	CASSRGQKTDPYEQYF
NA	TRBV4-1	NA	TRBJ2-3	TGCGCCAGCAGCCCCCGGGACTCCGGCACAGATACGCAGTATTTT	CASSPRDSGTDTQYF
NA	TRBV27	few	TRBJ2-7	TGTGCCAGCAGTTTGCAGGGGACCCTCGAGCAGTACTTC	CASSLQGTLEQYF
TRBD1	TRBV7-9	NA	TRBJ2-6	TGTGCCAGCAGCTTAGGTCCCGACAGGGCTGGGGCCAACGTCCTGACTTTC	CASSLGPDRAGANVLTF